The 14 T cell receptor beta chains below all came from one sample that was sequenced in a study of metastatic and nonmetastatic thyroid tumors. TCRdb reassembled clones from the PCR reads with MiXCR. The sample holds over 45,000 clones, around 25% seen once. Before thyroid surgery, none of the patients had received any treatment. The sample taken for sequencing was blood. These receptors came from a male donor with papillary thyroid cancer or a benign thyroid nodule (not recorded which). Some clones in this sample may be carry-over from other donors' samples.

This clone has at least ten counts. The chain employs TRBV11-1 and TRBJ2-2, with D tentatively TRBD1 (6 bases). Per germline, CDR1 SGHAT and CDR2 FQDESV (reference sequence). V lost 1 base and J 7 bases, leaving 16 bases between the germline ends. This CDR3 spans 16 amino acids. The CDR3, as DNA: TGTGCCAGCAGCTTAGATTCCTGGAGCAGGGGCGGGGAGCTGTTTTTT. Its protein product is CASSLDSWSRGGELFF.

This clone was counted at least ten times. DNA for the CDR3: TGTGCCAGCAGCCAAGCTGTTTCGGGGACAGATACGCAGTATTTT. Amino acid sequence: CASSQAVSGTDTQYF. The rearrangement links TRBV3-1 to TRBJ2-3, with D maybe TRBD2 (5 bases). Trimming took 1 base from V and 3 from J, leaving 11 bases between them. The CDR3 covers 15 residues. Germline V gives CDR1 LGHDT, CDR2 YNNKEL (reference sequence).

This clone was seen only a few times. V and J are TRBV20-1 and TRBJ2-5, with 10 bases identical to TRBD2. Per the germline V gene, CDR1 is DFQATT and CDR2 is SNEGSKA (reference sequence). The CDR3 contains 13 residues. V shed 5 bases and J 6 bases; nucleotides not matched to a gene: 6. In DNA form, the CDR3 reads TGCAGTGCTGTTAGCGGGGGGTTGAAGACCCAGTACTTC. Translating gives CSAVSGGLKTQYF.

The chain uses TRBV5-4 and TRBJ2-2; TRBD2 might be the D (5 bases). Trimming cost V 1 base and J 3 bases, with 10 bases left between them. The CDR3 is made up of 15 amino acids. In germline, CDR1 is SGHNT, CDR2 YYREEE (reference sequence). The CDR3 sequence: CASSLSLRDTGELFF. CDR3 DNA sequence: TGTGCCAGCAGCTTGTCCCTGAGGGACACCGGGGAGCTGTTTTTT.

This clone has a count of ten or more. Other DNA sequences from this sample encode an identical CDR3 as well. V gene TRBV11-2 combines with J gene TRBJ2-2; possibly TRBD2 for D (5 bases). Between the trimmed V and J ends, which lost 4 bases and 3 bases, there was a span of 21 bases. CDR3 size: 18 residues. Germline CDR1 SGHAT, CDR2 FQNNGV. CDR3 bases: TGTGCCAGCAGCTCAGTAGGGAGATCAACCCGATACACCGGGGAGCTGTTTTTT. As protein: CASSSVGRSTRYTGELFF.

This clone was recorded once. The chain has TRBV11-2 and TRBJ1-1; no definite D call. Trimming left V 5 bases short and J 5 bases short, with 15 bases between. CDR1 and CDR2 from the germline V gene are SGHAT and FQNNGV. This CDR3 has 14 amino acids. CDR3: CASSRGVIVTEAFF. In nucleotides, the CDR3 is TGTGCCAGCAGCCGCGGGGTTATAGTGACTGAAGCTTTCTTT.

This clone was recorded at least ten times. V and J are TRBV7-6 and TRBJ2-7; 8 positions agree with TRBD2. The CDR3 is 15 amino acids. Losses at the gene ends were 5 bases for V and 4 bases for J; bases not matched to a gene: 10. Germline V gives CDR1 SGHVS, CDR2 FNYEAQ. The CDR3 coding sequence is TGTGCCAGCAGCCCAGCGGGAGCAGGCGGGTACGAGCAGTACTTC. The encoded protein is CASSPAGAGGYEQYF.

This clone was observed many times. The genes are TRBV28 and TRBJ1-2, with 7 nucleotides matching TRBD1. The CDR3 consists of 12 residues. Per germline, CDR1 MDHEN and CDR2 SYDVKM. Unmatched junction bases numbered 0, after V lost 4 bases and J lost 4 bases. This chain's CDR3 is CASSSGGYGYTF. The CDR3 DNA reads TGTGCCAGCAGTTCAGGGGGCTATGGCTACACCTTC.

This clone was seen at least ten times. The chain has TRBV20-1 and TRBJ2-7; D ambiguous. The CDR3 extends over 13 amino acids. Germline CDR1 and CDR2: DFQATT and SNEGSKA (reference sequence). V lost 1 base, J lost 6 bases, and 13 bases lay in between. For the CDR3, the DNA is TGCAGTGCTAGAGGCAGCCCTTCGGGCGAGCAGTACTTC. Translation gives CSARGSPSGEQYF.

This clone was seen only a few times. The chain recombines TRBV6-4 with TRBJ1-2; D gene uncertain. With 0 bases removed from V and 8 bases from J, the gap between germline ends came to 13 bases. The CDR3 loop spans 14 amino acids. Germline values: CDR1 MRHNA, CDR2 SNTAGT. The CDR3 region is CASSDSKRVGGYTF. As DNA, the CDR3 is TGTGCCAGCAGTGACTCGAAAAGGGTTGGCGGCTACACCTTC.

This clone has a count of ten or more. J is TRBJ1-1 and V is TRBV7-9, with a tentative D call TRBD1 (5 bases). The CDR3 length is 14 residues. V was shortened by 5 bases and J by 10 bases, with 20 bases between the two germline ends. Germline V gene sequence: CDR1 SEHNR, CDR2 FQNEAQ (reference sequence). CDR3 in amino acids: CASSPSPGGSGAFF. The CDR3 region has the DNA TGTGCCAGCAGCCCTAGCCCTGGGGGTTCCGGAGCTTTCTTT.

This clone was seen many times. The chain carries TRBV6-1 and TRBJ1-3; D is unresolved. The CDR3 is 14 residues long. The V end lost 10 bases, the J end lost 4 bases, and 17 bases lay between the germline ends. Germline V gives CDR1 MNHNS, CDR2 SASEGT. The CDR3 DNA follows: TGTGCCACAGAACGACCCCCATCGGGAAACACCATATATTTT. Translated, it gives CATERPPSGNTIYF.

This clone appeared a single time. At one boundary the junction diverges from the germline segment, which might be a read error. The rearrangement joins TRBV5-1 to TRBJ2-7, with 10 bases lining up with TRBD1. Germline V CDR1 and CDR2: SGHRS, YFSETQ. The CDR3 loop spans 13 amino acids. The CDR3 DNA is TGCGCCAGCACCTTGGGACAGGGGAGGGAGCAGTACTTC. Its protein is CASTLGQGREQYF.

The table lists this clone with a few counts. This chain connects TRBV6-5 to TRBJ1-5, with D tentatively TRBD1 (5 bases). This CDR3 is 14 amino acids long. The V and J ends lost 4 bases and 6 bases respectively, with 13 bases between them. Germline loops: CDR1 MNHEY, CDR2 SVGAGI. The CDR3 DNA reads as TGTGCCAGCAGTTCACCTCAGGGAGGTCAGCCCCAGCATTTT. Its translation is CASSSPQGGQPQHF.